The 12 T cell receptor beta chains below come from one sample, sequenced in a study of technical replicates of blood from several donors. Clones were read by immunoSEQ multiplex PCR, and TCRdb kept only the in-frame ones, dropping some. The repertoire holds 65,000 to 95,000 clones, 80% to 90% seen once, with roughly 4.9% in the top ten. The source material was PBMCs. The receptors come from a human donor in good health. Some clones in this sample may be carry-over from other donors' samples.

The V and J genes are TRBV11-2 and TRBJ1-1; the match to TRBD1 covers 12 bases. The CDR3 has 18 residues. Trimming removed 1 base from V and 4 bases from J; junction bases left unmatched: 10. Germline values: CDR1 SGHAT, CDR2 FQNNGV. The CDR3 DNA is TGTGCCAGCAGCTTAGTATTGGGACAGGGGGCATTGGCCACTGAAGCTTTCTTT. This sequence encodes CASSLVLGQGALATEAFF.

This rearrangement joins TRBV18 to TRBJ2-7; no clear D gene. V dropped 2 bases and J dropped 5 bases, with 16 bases sitting between them. Looked up from germline, CDR1 is KGHSH and CDR2 is LQKENI. This CDR3 has 15 residues. The CDR3 protein is CASSPYRTVSNEQYF. Here the CDR3 DNA reads TGTGCCAGCTCACCATACAGAACTGTATCCAACGAGCAGTACTTC.

This chain uses TRBV13 with TRBJ1-2; D not resolved. CDR3 size: 14 residues. Between the trimmed V and J ends, which lost 2 bases and 2 bases, there was a span of 9 bases. Germline V gene lookup returns CDR1 PRHDT and CDR2 FYEKMQ (reference sequence). CDR3 loop: CASSLRRRNYGYTF. CDR3 sequence (DNA): TGTGCCAGCAGCTTACGACGGAGAAACTATGGCTACACCTTC.

The V gene is TRBV6-1, the J gene TRBJ2-7; D call uncertain. This CDR3 region has 14 residues. The V gene's germline CDR1 is MNHNS and CDR2 SASEGT. The V gene lost 1 base and the J gene lost 7 bases, with 14 bases spanning the gap. As DNA, the CDR3 is TGTGCCAGCAGTGAAGTAGGATATCGAGGAGAGCAGTACTTC. This gives the protein CASSEVGYRGEQYF.

The genes are TRBV13 and TRBJ2-7; TRBD2 matches at 10 bases. Germline V gene lookup returns CDR1 PRHDT and CDR2 FYEKMQ (reference sequence). V trimming: 1 base; J trimming: 3 bases; junction bases outside the gene matches: 3. The CDR3 covers 15 residues. The DNA of the CDR3 is TGTGCCAGCAGCTTAGAAGGGACTAGCGACTACGAGCAGTACTTC. Translation: CASSLEGTSDYEQYF.

This clone was detected many times. The V call is TRBV2, the J call TRBJ2-7, with 8 bases identical to TRBD2. The germline CDR1 and CDR2 sequences are SNHLY and FYNNEI. V dropped 3 bases and J dropped 6; count of bases not matched to a gene: 10. The CDR3 contains 15 residues. The CDR3 region is CASSEAGLVSGEQYF. The CDR3 DNA reads TGTGCCAGCAGTGAGGCGGGACTAGTCAGCGGCGAGCAGTACTTC.

The gene calls are TRBV10-3 and TRBJ2-1; tentative D call: TRBD2 (6 bases). Trimming stripped 2 bases from V and 7 bases from J, with 15 bases between. CDR1 and CDR2 from the germline V gene are ENHRY and SYGVKD. CDR3 size: 15 residues. The CDR3 DNA is TGTGCCATCAGTGAGGGGGACTCGTTAGCTAATGAGCAGTTCTTC. It yields the protein CAISEGDSLANEQFF.

The V call is TRBV30, the J call TRBJ1-1; D might be TRBD1 (6 bases). V lost 3 bases and J 4 bases, leaving 12 bases between the germline ends. Germline loops: CDR1 GTSNPN, CDR2 SVGIG (reference sequence). The CDR3 covers 13 residues. The CDR3 DNA sequence: TGTGCCTGGAGACTACAGGGAGTCACTGAAGCTTTCTTT. The encoded protein is CAWRLQGVTEAFF.

The J gene is TRBJ2-1, the V gene TRBV7-3, with TRBD2 matching 9 bases. Per the germline V gene, CDR1 is SGHTA and CDR2 is FQGTGA. V lost 1 base and J lost 2; bases outside the gene matches: 9. CDR3 length: 18 residues. Here the CDR3 reads CASSLRSIAGDPYNEQFF. DNA for the CDR3: TGTGCCAGCAGCTTAAGGTCGATAGCGGGGGACCCCTACAATGAGCAGTTCTTC.

The chain joins TRBV7-9 to TRBJ2-1; a possible D gene is TRBD1 (6 bases). The CDR3 spans 15 residues. Germline-derived CDR1 and CDR2 are SEHNR and FQNEAQ (reference sequence). V lost 5 bases and J lost 0, with 11 bases in between. The CDR3 DNA is TGTGCCAGCAGCGAGAAGGACAGCTCCTACAATGAGCAGTTCTTC. Protein: CASSEKDSSYNEQFF.

V gene TRBV7-9 combines with J gene TRBJ2-5; weak D call: TRBD1 (6 bases). The CDR3 has 16 amino acids. CDR1 is SEHNR, CDR2 FQNEAQ, per germline (reference sequence). The V gene lost 5 bases and the J gene lost 5 bases, with 21 bases spanning the gap. The DNA of the CDR3 is TGTGCCAGCAGCCCAGGGGCCAGGGGATTCGGGGAGACCCAGTACTTC. Amino acids: CASSPGARGFGETQYF.

The chain recombines TRBV7-6 with TRBJ2-3; the match to TRBD2 covers 10 bases. V shed 1 base, J shed 4 bases, and the junction held 14 bases outside the gene matches. From germline, CDR1 is SGHVS and CDR2 FNYEAQ. The CDR3 covers 19 residues. The CDR3 DNA sequence: TGTGCCAGCAGCTTAGTTTACAGGACTAGCGGTCCCCCCCCAGATACGCAGTATTTT. This encodes CASSLVYRTSGPPPDTQYF.